Listed below are T cell receptor beta chains from one sample, sequenced in a study of regulatory T cells in long-lasting Graves disease. TCRdb used MiXCR to reprocess the multiplex PCR reads, holding one entry per CDR3 protein. The table records roughly 530,000 distinct CDR3 sequences, about 16% of them present only once. This sample was shared with a second study, whose subject was T cells in Graves' hyperthyroidism and ophthalmopathy.

Sequencing was performed on peripheral blood mononuclear cells (PBMCs), taken at new diagnosis, from a patient treated with antithyroid drugs. These receptors came from a woman between 40 and 65 years old with Graves disease. Both conserved end residues are part of each CDR3. A D gene is named only where the DNA matches it firmly. Clone size is not always given. Where it is, it says once, few, many or a class for expanded clones.

d_gene,j_gene,v_gene,abundance,CDR3aa,CDR3nt
NA,TRBJ1-1,TRBV4-1,few,CASSQDWNRANEAFF,TGCGCCAGCAGCCAAGACTGGAACAGGGCCAATGAAGCTTTCTTT
NA,TRBJ1-1,TRBV12-3/TRBV12-4,many,CASSLVLVRAEAFF,TGTGCCAGCAGTTTAGTTCTGGTGCGGGCTGAAGCTTTCTTT
NA,TRBJ2-7,TRBV28,many,CASSTDLRWEQYF,TGTGCCAGCAGCACCGACTTGCGTTGGGAGCAGTACTTC
TRBD2,TRBJ2-4,TRBV7-2,NA,CASSLRGLAGGPVRNIQYF,TGTGCCAGCAGCTTAAGGGGGCTAGCGGGGGGGCCTGTAAGAAACATTCAGTACTTC
NA,TRBJ2-7,TRBV20-1,many,CSARERGTTYEQYF,TGCAGTGCTAGAGAGAGGGGGACAACCTACGAGCAGTACTTC
NA,TRBJ1-1,TRBV6-1,many,CTSIPGGVNTEAFF,TGTACCAGCATCCCGGGGGGGGTGAACACTGAAGCTTTCTTT
NA,TRBJ1-5,TRBV12-3/TRBV12-4,NA,CASTRDGVNQPQHF,TGTGCCAGCACCAGGGACGGAGTCAATCAGCCCCAGCATTTT
TRBD2,TRBJ2-1,TRBV5-4,few,CASIGGIPGLAGDEQFF,TGTGCCAGCATTGGGGGAATACCGGGACTAGCTGGTGATGAGCAGTTCTTC
NA,TRBJ1-6,TRBV5-4,few,CASSAEDARNFNSPLHF,TGTGCCAGCAGCGCGGAGGACGCAAGAAACTTTAATTCACCCCTCCACTTT
TRBD1,TRBJ1-2,TRBV7-9,few,CASSPQTGGNYGYTF,TGTGCCAGCAGCCCCCAGACAGGGGGAAACTATGGCTACACCTTC
NA,TRBJ2-3,TRBV2,many,CASSVGGLLTDTQYF,TGTGCCAGCAGTGTCGGGGGGCTACTGACAGATACGCAGTATTTT
TRBD1,TRBJ1-1,TRBV2,many,CARLDRRKMNTEAFF,TGTGCCAGGCTGGACAGGCGAAAGATGAACACTGAAGCTTTCTTT
NA,TRBJ2-7,TRBV3-1,many,CASRQGSYEQYF,TGTGCCAGCAGGCAGGGTTCCTACGAGCAGTACTTC
NA,TRBJ1-1,TRBV2,many,CASSPETDTEAFF,TGTGCCAGCAGTCCTGAGACAGACACTGAAGCTTTCTTT
NA,TRBJ1-1,TRBV20-1,few,CSVLDTNTEAFF,TGCAGTGTTCTGGACACGAACACTGAAGCTTTCTTT
TRBD2,TRBJ2-7,TRBV12-3/TRBV12-4,many,CASKLAGGEQYF,TGTGCCAGCAAACTAGCGGGAGGCGAGCAGTACTTC
NA,TRBJ2-1,TRBV5-5,many,CASCPRGGINNEQFF,TGTGCCAGCTGCCCCCGTGGGGGGATCAACAATGAGCAGTTCTTC
NA,TRBJ1-4,TRBV2,many,CASSEDRAPNEKLFF,TGTGCCAGCAGTGAGGACAGAGCGCCTAATGAAAAACTGTTTTTT
NA,TRBJ2-5,TRBV24-1,NA,CATSDEWTQYF,TGTGCCACCAGTGATGAATGGACCCAGTACTTC
NA,TRBJ1-5,TRBV12-3/TRBV12-4,few,CASSLVGGVQPQHF,TGTGCCAGCAGTTTGGTCGGCGGGGTCCAGCCCCAGCATTTT
TRBD1,TRBJ2-5,TRBV27,NA,CASSWDRAGETQYF,TGTGCCAGCAGCTGGGACAGGGCAGGAGAGACCCAGTACTTC
NA,TRBJ2-2,TRBV7-9,few,CASSLRLGKGGELFF,TGTGCCAGCAGCTTAAGACTGGGGAAAGGCGGGGAGCTGTTTTTT
NA,TRBJ1-1,TRBV7-8,many,CASSPRREGLEAFF,TGTGCCAGCAGCCCCCGCAGGGAGGGACTTGAAGCTTTCTTT
TRBD1,TRBJ2-3,TRBV7-9,few,CANSLTGVTDTQYF,TGTGCCAACAGCTTGACAGGGGTGACAGATACGCAGTATTTT
NA,TRBJ1-4,TRBV11-3,many,CASSPSGLPHEKLFF,TGTGCCAGCAGCCCCAGTGGCCTGCCCCATGAAAAACTGTTTTTT
NA,TRBJ1-2,TRBV7-2,few,CASTQIWREADGYTF,TGTGCCAGCACCCAGATATGGAGGGAAGCCGATGGCTACACCTTC
NA,TRBJ1-5,TRBV7-9,NA,CASLQGINQPQHF,TGTGCCAGTCTACAGGGAATCAATCAGCCCCAGCATTTT
TRBD1,TRBJ1-1,TRBV6-2/TRBV6-3,once,CASSGNRDSEAFF,TGTGCCAGCAGTGGAAACCGGGACAGCGAAGCTTTCTTT
TRBD1,TRBJ2-1,TRBV6-1,many,CASSDMTGGYNEQFF,TGTGCCAGCAGTGATATGACAGGGGGCTACAATGAGCAGTTCTTC
NA,TRBJ2-1,TRBV4-1,NA,CASSSARGGRTFNEQFF,TGCGCCAGCAGCTCCGCCAGGGGCGGACGGACTTTCAATGAGCAGTTCTTC
NA,TRBJ1-5,TRBV2,NA,CASTGGYDQPQHF,TGTGCCAGCACGGGGGGATATGATCAGCCCCAGCATTTT
TRBD1,TRBJ2-3,TRBV4-1,once,CASSQVPGQSTDTQYF,TGCGCCAGCAGCCAAGTGCCGGGACAGAGCACAGATACGCAGTATTTT
NA,TRBJ1-1,TRBV29-1,few,CSVDTAGVGTEAFF,TGCAGCGTTGATACAGCGGGCGTGGGCACTGAAGCTTTCTTT
NA,TRBJ2-7,TRBV7-2,NA,CASSPHGTPSYEQYF,TGTGCCAGCAGCCCTCACGGGACACCCTCCTACGAGCAGTACTTC
NA,TRBJ1-5,TRBV6-1,few,CASTTGPYQPQHF,TGTGCCAGCACCACAGGGCCCTATCAGCCCCAGCATTTT
NA,TRBJ2-7,TRBV3-1,many,CASSQSLAGPYEQYF,TGTGCCAGCAGCCAAAGTCTAGCTGGGCCCTACGAGCAGTACTTC
NA,TRBJ2-3,TRBV2,few,CASSGLTSNTQYF,TGTGCCAGCAGTGGGCTAACTAGCAATACGCAGTATTTT
NA,TRBJ1-5,TRBV12-3/TRBV12-4,many,CASSRGARQPQHF,TGTGCCAGCAGTCGGGGGGCGCGGCAGCCCCAGCATTTT
NA,TRBJ1-1,TRBV19,many,CASRHNGRNTEAFF,TGTGCCAGTCGACACAATGGAAGGAACACTGAAGCTTTCTTT
NA,TRBJ2-7,TRBV7-9,NA,CASSLVHYEQYF,TGTGCCAGCAGCTTAGTCCACTACGAGCAGTACTTC
NA,TRBJ2-7,TRBV20-1,NA,CSAGKTYEQYF,TGCAGTGCTGGAAAAACCTACGAGCAGTACTTC
NA,TRBJ2-3,TRBV20-1,many,CSALESTDTQYF,TGCAGCGCCCTCGAGAGCACAGATACGCAGTATTTT
TRBD2,TRBJ2-5,TRBV10-3,many,CATTGLAGQETQYF,TGTGCCACCACGGGGCTAGCGGGGCAAGAGACCCAGTACTTC
TRBD2,TRBJ2-7,TRBV7-2,many,CASSLGLAGGAYEQYF,TGTGCCAGCAGCTTAGGACTAGCGGGGGGCGCCTACGAGCAGTACTTC
TRBD1,TRBJ1-6,TRBV4-1,few,CASSQVGRGQNSPLHF,TGCGCCAGCAGCCAAGTTGGCAGGGGGCAAAATTCACCCCTCCACTTT
NA,TRBJ2-3,TRBV7-2,many,CASSLTLYTQYF,TGTGCCAGCAGCTTAACCCTTTATACGCAGTATTTT
TRBD1,TRBJ2-3,TRBV7-9,many,CASGATGGITDTQYF,TGTGCCAGCGGGGCGACAGGGGGGATTACAGATACGCAGTATTTT
TRBD1,TRBJ1-2,TRBV19,NA,CASSIGQGSNYGYTF,TGTGCCAGTAGTATCGGACAGGGATCTAACTATGGCTACACCTTC
NA,TRBJ2-3,TRBV9,NA,CASSVAQDTQYF,TGTGCCAGCAGCGTAGCCCAGGATACGCAGTATTTT
TRBD1,TRBJ1-4,TRBV30,few,CAWNTGTGGRGEKLFF,TGTGCCTGGAACACCGGGACAGGGGGCCGGGGTGAAAAACTGTTTTTT